This T cell receptor beta chain originates from a study of technical replicates of blood from a handful of donors. Measured with immunoSEQ multiplex PCR; TCRdb has only the in-frame clones, and not every one. The sample contains 70,000 to 95,000 clones, around 95% of which appear only once. The CDR3 extends over 16 amino acids. The ends were cut back, 1 base at V and 5 bases at J, with 17 bases in the middle. From germline, CDR1 is MNHEY and CDR2 SMNVEV (reference sequence). This chain links TRBV27 with TRBJ1-2, with D tentatively TRBD1 (6 bases). The sequencing sample was made of T cells isolated from PBMCs. The TCR sequence derives from a human donor in good health. The CDR3 DNA sequence: TGTGCCAGCAGTTTATGGCCCCAAGTAGGGGGTTATGGCTACACCTTC. Its translation is CASSLWPQVGGYGYTF.